These T cell receptor beta chains were read from a single sample in a study of response to subunit inactivated influenza vaccine. TCRdb re-called the RT-PCR reads through MiXCR, storing one row per CDR3 protein. The table includes 650,000 to 700,000 distinct CDR3 sequences, approximately 14% detected once. The sequenced sample was PBMCs from blood, obtained about 13 days after vaccination. Receptor source: a man between 45 and 60 years old who received an inactivated influenza vaccine. Each CDR3 is given with its conserved first and last residue. A D gene is named only where the DNA matches it firmly. Some rows have no size entry. The others give once, few or many, or a class for an expanded clone.

clone size	V gene	J gene	D gene	CDR3 protein	CDR3 DNA
-	TRBV20-1	TRBJ2-1	-	CSASVTGDVNEQFF	TGCAGTGCTAGTGTGACAGGAGATGTCAATGAGCAGTTCTTC
many	TRBV28	TRBJ2-7	-	CASSLSAGPYEQYF	TGTGCCAGCAGTTTATCGGCTGGGCCCTACGAGCAGTACTTC
few	TRBV5-1	TRBJ2-7	TRBD2	CASSDSGRYEQYF	TGCGCCAGCAGCGATAGCGGGAGATACGAGCAGTACTTC
-	TRBV28	TRBJ2-2	TRBD1	CASLKGTGTAGELFF	TGTGCCAGCCTAAAGGGGACAGGGACTGCCGGGGAGCTGTTTTTT
many	TRBV12-3/TRBV12-4	TRBJ1-5	-	CASSFGGSNQPQHF	TGTGCCAGCAGCTTTGGGGGGAGCAATCAGCCCCAGCATTTT
-	TRBV19	TRBJ1-4	TRBD1	CASNQQGSPNEKLFF	TGTGCCAGTAATCAACAGGGGAGTCCTAATGAAAAACTGTTTTTT
many	TRBV18	TRBJ1-6	-	CASSTGLGGAGSPLHF	TGTGCCAGCTCGACGGGGCTAGGCGGAGCGGGTTCACCCCTCCACTTT
few	TRBV4-1	TRBJ2-7	-	CASSQDYRISYEQYF	TGCGCCAGCAGCCAAGATTACAGGATCTCCTACGAGCAGTACTTC
many	TRBV7-8	TRBJ2-4	TRBD1	CASSFGQGLNIQYF	TGTGCCAGCAGCTTCGGACAGGGGCTTAACATTCAGTACTTC
many	TRBV4-3	TRBJ2-7	TRBD1	CASSQDGQVHDEQYF	TGCGCCAGCAGCCAAGACGGACAGGTACACGACGAGCAGTACTTC
-	TRBV30	TRBJ2-1	-	CAWSVFRAGNLNEQFF	TGTGCCTGGAGTGTTTTCCGGGCAGGGAATCTCAATGAGCAGTTCTTC
few	TRBV6-5	TRBJ1-1	TRBD1	CASSYGTGGGAFF	TGTGCCAGCAGTTACGGGACAGGTGGAGGAGCTTTCTTT
-	TRBV4-1	TRBJ2-2	-	CASSEGHYGELFF	TGCGCCAGCAGCGAGGGCCATTACGGGGAGCTGTTTTTT
-	TRBV10-3	TRBJ2-7	TRBD2	CAIRQGTSGSGGGEQYF	TGTGCCATCAGACAAGGAACTAGCGGGTCCGGTGGGGGAGAGCAGTACTTC
-	TRBV6-2/TRBV6-3	TRBJ2-5	TRBD2	CASRKTSGGLQTQYF	TGTGCCAGCAGGAAGACTAGCGGGGGGCTGCAGACCCAGTACTTC
-	TRBV7-2	TRBJ2-1	-	CASERRAANNEQFF	TGTGCCAGCGAACGAAGGGCAGCCAACAATGAGCAGTTCTTC
-	TRBV4-3	TRBJ2-7	-	CASSPYKGRKVYEQYF	TGCGCCAGCAGCCCCTATAAGGGGCGGAAGGTCTACGAGCAGTACTTC
-	TRBV3-1	TRBJ2-1	-	CASSPFNSYSEQFF	TGTGCCAGCAGCCCGTTCAACTCCTACAGTGAGCAGTTCTTC
-	TRBV6-5	TRBJ2-3	TRBD2	CASSYSKGLAGGPTDTQYF	TGTGCCAGCAGTTACTCTAAGGGACTAGCGGGGGGACCCACAGATACGCAGTATTTT
-	TRBV7-9	TRBJ2-2	-	CASRSPGAGELFF	TGTGCCAGCCGGTCTCCCGGGGCCGGGGAGCTGTTTTTT
-	TRBV7-9	TRBJ2-3	-	CASSLRVAGHTQYF	TGTGCCAGCAGCTTAAGGGTAGCAGGTCATACGCAGTATTTT
-	TRBV4-3	TRBJ2-6	-	CASSQDEGLSGANVLTF	TGCGCCAGCAGCCAAGACGAGGGTCTCTCTGGGGCCAACGTCCTGACTTTC
-	TRBV5-1	TRBJ2-7	-	CASSLTERGIEQYF	TGCGCCAGCAGCTTGACCGAACGAGGTATCGAGCAGTACTTC
-	TRBV28	TRBJ2-2	-	CASSLRQAPNTGELFF	TGTGCCAGCAGTTTGAGACAGGCCCCCAACACCGGGGAGCTGTTTTTT
-	TRBV13	TRBJ2-2	TRBD2	CASSEGLSGTGELFF	TGTGCCAGCAGCGAGGGACTATCGGGGACCGGGGAGCTGTTTTTT
-	TRBV18	TRBJ2-5	TRBD2	CASSPETSGATQYF	TGTGCCAGCTCACCAGAGACTAGCGGGGCGACCCAGTACTTC